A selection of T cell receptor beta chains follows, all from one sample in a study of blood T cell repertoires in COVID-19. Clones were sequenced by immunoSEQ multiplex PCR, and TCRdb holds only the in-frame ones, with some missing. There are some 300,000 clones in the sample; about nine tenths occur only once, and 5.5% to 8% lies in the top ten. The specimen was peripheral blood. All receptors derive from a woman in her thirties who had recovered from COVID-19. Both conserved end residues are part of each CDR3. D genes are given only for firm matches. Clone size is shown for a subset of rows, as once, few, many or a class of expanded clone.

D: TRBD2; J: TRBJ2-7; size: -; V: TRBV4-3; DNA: TGCGCCAGCAGCCAAGCCAAGCGGGGGGCCTATCTCTACGAGCAGTACTTC; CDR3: CASSQAKRGAYLYEQYF
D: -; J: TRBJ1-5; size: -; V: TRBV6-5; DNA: TGTGCCAGCAGAGTCGACCCGGCAGGTCAGCCCCAGCATTTT; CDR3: CASRVDPAGQPQHF
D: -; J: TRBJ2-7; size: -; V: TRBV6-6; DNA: TGTGCCAGCAGTCCCAACACAGGGTTTGGCTACGAGCAGTACTTC; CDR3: CASSPNTGFGYEQYF
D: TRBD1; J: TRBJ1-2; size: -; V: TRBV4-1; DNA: TGCGCCAGCAGCCAAGGTGGGACAGGGGTAGGCTACACCTTC; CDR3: CASSQGGTGVGYTF
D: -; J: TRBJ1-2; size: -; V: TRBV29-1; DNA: TGCAGCGTTGACAGGGAGGTAGGCTATGGCTACACCTTC; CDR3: CSVDREVGYGYTF
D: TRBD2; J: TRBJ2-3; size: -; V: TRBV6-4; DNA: TGTGCCAGCAGCCAAGAAGGGCTAGCGGGGGGGGCGAATACGCAGTATTTT; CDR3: CASSQEGLAGGANTQYF
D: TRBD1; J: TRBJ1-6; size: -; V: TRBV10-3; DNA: TGTGCCATCAGCGGGACAGGGTTAAATTCACCCCTCCACTTT; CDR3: CAISGTGLNSPLHF
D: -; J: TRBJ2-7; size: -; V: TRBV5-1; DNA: TGCGCCAGCAGCGTAGACAGGTGGGTCTCCTACGAGCAGTACTTC; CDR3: CASSVDRWVSYEQYF
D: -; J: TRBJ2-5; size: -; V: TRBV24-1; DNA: TGTGCCACCAGTGAGTCTAACAGGGAAGAGACCCAGTACTTC; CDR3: CATSESNREETQYF
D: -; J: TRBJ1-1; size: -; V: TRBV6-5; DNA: TGTGCCAGCAGTTCCCGACAGTCTTTGAACACTGAAGCTTTCTTT; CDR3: CASSSRQSLNTEAFF
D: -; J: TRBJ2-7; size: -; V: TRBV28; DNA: TGTGCCAGCATTGGCAGGCCCTACGAGCAGTACTTC; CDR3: CASIGRPYEQYF
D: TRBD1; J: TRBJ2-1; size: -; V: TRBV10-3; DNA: TGTGCCATCAGCGGACAGGGCAAAAGCTCCTACAATGAGCAGTTCTTC; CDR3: CAISGQGKSSYNEQFF
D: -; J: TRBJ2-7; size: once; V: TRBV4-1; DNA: TGCGCCAGCAGCCAAGGGGCGACCGTGGACGAGCAGTACTTC; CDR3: CASSQGATVDEQYF
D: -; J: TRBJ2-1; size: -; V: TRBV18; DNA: TGTGCCAGCTCACCACCGAACCCGCGAAACTACAATGAGCAGTTCTTC; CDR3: CASSPPNPRNYNEQFF
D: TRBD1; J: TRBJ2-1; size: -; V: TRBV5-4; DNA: TGTGCCAGCAGATCCGGGACAGGGGTAGGGGGTGAGCAGTTCTTC; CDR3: CASRSGTGVGGEQFF
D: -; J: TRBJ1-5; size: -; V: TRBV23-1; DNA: TGCGCCAGCAGTCAATCTCCCACGACTAAGTATAGCAATCAGCCCCAGCATTTT; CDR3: CASSQSPTTKYSNQPQHF
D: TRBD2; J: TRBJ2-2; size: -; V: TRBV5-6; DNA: TGTGCCAGCAGCAAAGGACTAGCGGGATACACCGGGGAGCTGTTTTTT; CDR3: CASSKGLAGYTGELFF
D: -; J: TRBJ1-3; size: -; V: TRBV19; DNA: TGTGCCAGCCACCGGGGAAACACCATATATTTT; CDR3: CASHRGNTIYF
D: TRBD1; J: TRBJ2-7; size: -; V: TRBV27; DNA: TGTGCCAGCAGTTTAAGGACAGGGGCTAAGACCTACGAGCAGTACTTC; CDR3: CASSLRTGAKTYEQYF
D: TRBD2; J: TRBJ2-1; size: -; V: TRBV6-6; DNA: TGTGCCAGCATCGGACTAGCGACCTACAATGAGCAGTTCTTC; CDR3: CASIGLATYNEQFF
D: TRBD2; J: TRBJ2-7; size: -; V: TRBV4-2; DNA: TGTGCCAGCAGCCAAGGTAGCGGGGGGGCGAACGAGCAGTACTTC; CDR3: CASSQGSGGANEQYF
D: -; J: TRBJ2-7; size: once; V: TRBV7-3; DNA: TGTGCCAGCAGTCCTACTGGACTAAGCTCCTACGAGCAGTACTTC; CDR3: CASSPTGLSSYEQYF
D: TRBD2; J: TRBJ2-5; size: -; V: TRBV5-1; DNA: TGCGCCAGCAGCACCGGGGACTACGATAAGGAGACCCAGTACTTC; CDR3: CASSTGDYDKETQYF
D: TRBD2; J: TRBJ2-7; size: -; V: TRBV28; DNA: TGTGCCAGCAGTATCTCGACTAGCGCTTTCTACGAGCAGTACTTC; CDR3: CASSISTSAFYEQYF
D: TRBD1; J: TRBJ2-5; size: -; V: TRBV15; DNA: TGTGCCACCAGCAGGACAGGGGGCTATGCCGAGACCCAGTACTTC; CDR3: CATSRTGGYAETQYF
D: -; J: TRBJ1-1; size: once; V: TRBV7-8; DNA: TGTGCCAGCAGCTTAGAGAGGAAGACTGAAGCTTTCTTT; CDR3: CASSLERKTEAFF
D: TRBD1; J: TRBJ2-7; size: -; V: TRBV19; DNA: TGTGCCAGTAAGGATAATTCAGGGGGTCCCTACGAGCAGTACTTC; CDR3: CASKDNSGGPYEQYF
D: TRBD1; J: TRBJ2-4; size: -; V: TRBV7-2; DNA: TGTGCCAGCAGCGCAAAGACAGGGCCCAACATTCAGTACTTC; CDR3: CASSAKTGPNIQYF
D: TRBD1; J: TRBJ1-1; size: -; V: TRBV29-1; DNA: TGCAGCGTTGAAGTTCACAGGGGCCGGGCTTTCTTT; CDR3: CSVEVHRGRAFF
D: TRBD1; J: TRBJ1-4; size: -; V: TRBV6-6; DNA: TGTGCCAGCAGTTCCGGAGTGACAGGGTCTAATGAAAAACTGTTTTTT; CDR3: CASSSGVTGSNEKLFF
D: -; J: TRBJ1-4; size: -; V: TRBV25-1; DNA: TGTGCCAGCAGTGAACAGGGGATGAAGAATGAAAAACTGTTTTTT; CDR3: CASSEQGMKNEKLFF
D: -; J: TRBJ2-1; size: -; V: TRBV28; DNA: TGTGCCAGCAGTTTAACCAGCGGGCCTACCTACAATGAGCAGTTCTTC; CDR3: CASSLTSGPTYNEQFF
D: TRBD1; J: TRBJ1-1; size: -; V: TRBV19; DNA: TGTGCCAGTAGTTTCCGACAGGGGAGCACTGAAGCTTTCTTT; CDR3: CASSFRQGSTEAFF
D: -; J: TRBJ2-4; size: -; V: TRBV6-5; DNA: TGTGCCAGCAGAACCACAGGGTTAAACATTCAGTACTTC; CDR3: CASRTTGLNIQYF
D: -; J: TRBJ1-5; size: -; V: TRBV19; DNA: TGTGCCAGTAGTCCGGGGGGGGTTAGCAATCAGCCCCAGCATTTT; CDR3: CASSPGGVSNQPQHF
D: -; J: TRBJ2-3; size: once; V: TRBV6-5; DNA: TGTGCCAGCAGTCCTGAATCCCAGGGGACACAGTATTTT; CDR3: CASSPESQGTQYF
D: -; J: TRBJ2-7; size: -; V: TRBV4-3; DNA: TGCGCCAGCAGCCAAGATCAGGTGGCCCAGCAGTACTTC; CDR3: CASSQDQVAQQYF
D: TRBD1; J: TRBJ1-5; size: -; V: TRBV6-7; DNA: TGTGCCAGCAGGACAGGGAATCAGCCCCAGCATTTT; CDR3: CASRTGNQPQHF
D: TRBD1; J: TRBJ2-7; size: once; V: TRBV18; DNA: TGTGCCAGCTCACCACCGTCGACAGGGAACGAGCAGTACTTC; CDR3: CASSPPSTGNEQYF
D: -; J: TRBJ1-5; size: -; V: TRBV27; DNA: TGTGCCAGCAGCGACAGGTACAATCAGCCCCAGCATTTT; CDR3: CASSDRYNQPQHF
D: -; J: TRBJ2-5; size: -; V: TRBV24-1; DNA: TGTGCCACCAGTGATTTTGGGCTAGAGACCCAGTACTTC; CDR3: CATSDFGLETQYF
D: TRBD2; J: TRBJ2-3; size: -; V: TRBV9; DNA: TGTGCCAGCAGCGACAGCGGGGGGAAAGGAGATACGCAGTATTTT; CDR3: CASSDSGGKGDTQYF
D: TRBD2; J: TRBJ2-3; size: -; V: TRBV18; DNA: TGTGCCAGCTCAACACGACTAGCGGGGGCCGTCGAACACACAGATACGCAGTATTTT; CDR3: CASSTRLAGAVEHTDTQYF
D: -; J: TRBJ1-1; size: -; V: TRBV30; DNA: TGTGCCTGGAGTTCCTACAGGGCCGGTGAAGCTTTCTTT; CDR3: CAWSSYRAGEAFF
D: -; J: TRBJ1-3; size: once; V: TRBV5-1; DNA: TGCGCCAGCAGTTTGGGAATCTCGGGGTCCAACACCATATATTTT; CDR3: CASSLGISGSNTIYF
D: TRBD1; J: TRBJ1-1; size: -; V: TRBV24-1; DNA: TGTGCCACCAGTCTAGGACAGGGTGAAGCTTTCTTT; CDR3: CATSLGQGEAFF
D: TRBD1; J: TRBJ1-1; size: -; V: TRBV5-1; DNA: TGCGCCAGCAGCTGGGGACAGGGGGCAGTCACTGAAGCTTTCTTT; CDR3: CASSWGQGAVTEAFF
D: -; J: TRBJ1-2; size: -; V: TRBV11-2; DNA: TGTGCCAGCAGCTTAGAGGTCGGCAGGCATAACTATGGCTACACCTTC; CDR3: CASSLEVGRHNYGYTF
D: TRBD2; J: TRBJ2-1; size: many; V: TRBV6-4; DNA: TGTGCCAGCAGTGACCTAGCGGGGGCGTACAATGAGCAGTTCTTC; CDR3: CASSDLAGAYNEQFF
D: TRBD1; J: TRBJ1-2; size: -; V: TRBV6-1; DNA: TGTGCCAGCAGTGAAGATAGGACAGGGGCGTATGGCTACACCTTC; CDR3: CASSEDRTGAYGYTF
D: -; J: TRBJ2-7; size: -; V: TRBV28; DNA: TGTGCCAGCACAGGGTCCTACGAGCAGTACTTC; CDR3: CASTGSYEQYF
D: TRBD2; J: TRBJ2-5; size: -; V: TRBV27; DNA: TGTGCCAGCAGTCAGCGGGGGGGCAACAGCCAAGAGACCCAGTACTTC; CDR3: CASSQRGGNSQETQYF
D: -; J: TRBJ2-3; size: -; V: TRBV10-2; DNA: TGCGCCAGCAGTGACCGGGACTTGCAGTATTTT; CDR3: CASSDRDLQYF
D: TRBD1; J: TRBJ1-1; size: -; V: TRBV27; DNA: TGTGCCAGCAGTTTGAGGGGGCTGAACACTGAAGCTTTCTTT; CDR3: CASSLRGLNTEAFF
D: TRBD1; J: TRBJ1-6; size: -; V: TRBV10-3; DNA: TGTGCCATCAGTGATCAAGGGACAGTTTTTCCCGATAATTCACCCCTCCACTTT; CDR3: CAISDQGTVFPDNSPLHF
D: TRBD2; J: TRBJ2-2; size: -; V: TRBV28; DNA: TGTGCCAGCAGTTCATGGGGGCTAGCGGGGGGGCCCGGGGAGCTGTTTTTT; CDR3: CASSSWGLAGGPGELFF
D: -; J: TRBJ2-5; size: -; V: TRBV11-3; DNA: TGTGCCAGCAGCTTAGGCCTAAAAGAGACCCAGTACTTC; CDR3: CASSLGLKETQYF
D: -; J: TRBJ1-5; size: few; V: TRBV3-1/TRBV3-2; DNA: TGTGCCAGCAGCCAAGGTTACAATCAGCCCCAGCATTTT; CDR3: CASSQGYNQPQHF